The rows below give T cell receptor beta chains drawn from one sample of a study of T cell responses to AZD1222 COVID-19 vaccine. The repertoire was sequenced with immunoSEQ multiplex PCR; TCRdb's copy has only in-frame clones and lacks some. The table includes roughly 80,000 clones, roughly nine tenths detected once. The sample here was peripheral blood, taken 28 days after the second AZD1222 dose. The receptors were gathered from an adult who received the AZD1222 COVID-19 vaccine. Both conserved end residues are part of each CDR3. A D gene is named only where the DNA matches it firmly. The size of a clone is reported for some rows only, either as once, few or many, or as a class for expanded clones.

v_call: TRBV4-3; j_call: TRBJ1-2; clone_size: .; d_call: .; cdr3_nt: TGCGCCAGCAGCCGGGGGGTAGGGAAGGAGCGGGGAGACTATGGCTACACCTTC; cdr3_aa: CASSRGVGKERGDYGYTF
v_call: TRBV3-1/TRBV3-2; j_call: TRBJ2-2; clone_size: .; d_call: .; cdr3_nt: TGTGCCAGCAGCCAAGCGAAGGGGGTGGACACCGGGGAGCTGTTTTTT; cdr3_aa: CASSQAKGVDTGELFF
v_call: TRBV20-1; j_call: TRBJ1-5; clone_size: .; d_call: .; cdr3_nt: TGCAGTGCTAGTCGCAGGGCTTGGGGGAGCAATCAGCCCCAGCATTTT; cdr3_aa: CSASRRAWGSNQPQHF
v_call: TRBV7-8; j_call: TRBJ2-7; clone_size: .; d_call: .; cdr3_nt: TGTGCCAGCAGCCCGTTCTACGAGCAGTACTTC; cdr3_aa: CASSPFYEQYF
v_call: TRBV13; j_call: TRBJ2-3; clone_size: .; d_call: .; cdr3_nt: TGTGCCAGCGGCGCGCAGATTTACACAGATACGCAGTATTTT; cdr3_aa: CASGAQIYTDTQYF
v_call: TRBV18; j_call: TRBJ2-7; clone_size: once; d_call: .; cdr3_nt: TGTGCCAGCTCACCACCGCAGACCACCTACGAGCAGTACTTC; cdr3_aa: CASSPPQTTYEQYF
v_call: TRBV7-9; j_call: TRBJ2-7; clone_size: .; d_call: .; cdr3_nt: TGTGCCAGCAGCACAACTTACGGTCGATTGTCCTACGAGCAGTACTTC; cdr3_aa: CASSTTYGRLSYEQYF
v_call: TRBV19; j_call: TRBJ2-2; clone_size: .; d_call: .; cdr3_nt: TGTGCCAGTAACAATGAAAGAACCGGGGAGCTGTTTTTT; cdr3_aa: CASNNERTGELFF
v_call: TRBV6-1; j_call: TRBJ1-6; clone_size: few; d_call: .; cdr3_nt: TGTGCCAGCAGTGAGAACGGACAGCTTAATTCACCCCTCCACTTT; cdr3_aa: CASSENGQLNSPLHF
v_call: TRBV4-1; j_call: TRBJ1-4; clone_size: once; d_call: .; cdr3_nt: TGCGCCAGCAGCCAAGGGGGCCGGGGGGCTAATGAAAAACTGTTTTTT; cdr3_aa: CASSQGGRGANEKLFF
v_call: TRBV7-3; j_call: TRBJ2-1; clone_size: .; d_call: .; cdr3_nt: TGTGCCAGCAGCTTCACAGGGAGTAAGACATACAATGAGCAGTTCTTC; cdr3_aa: CASSFTGSKTYNEQFF
v_call: TRBV20-1; j_call: TRBJ1-2; clone_size: .; d_call: .; cdr3_nt: TGCAGTGCTAGAGACTTAAGCGGCTACACCTTC; cdr3_aa: CSARDLSGYTF
v_call: TRBV7-2; j_call: TRBJ2-1; clone_size: .; d_call: TRBD2; cdr3_nt: TGTGCCAGCAGCTTACAGCGGGGGCCCCCCTACAATGAGCAGTTCTTC; cdr3_aa: CASSLQRGPPYNEQFF
v_call: TRBV3-1/TRBV3-2; j_call: TRBJ2-7; clone_size: .; d_call: TRBD1; cdr3_nt: TGTGCCAGCAGCCAACGGACAGGGATTGCCTACGAGCAGTACTTC; cdr3_aa: CASSQRTGIAYEQYF
v_call: TRBV18; j_call: TRBJ2-2; clone_size: .; d_call: TRBD1; cdr3_nt: TGTGCCAGCTCACCGCTGACAGGGGAAGGAACCGGGGAGCTGTTTTTT; cdr3_aa: CASSPLTGEGTGELFF
v_call: TRBV4-3; j_call: TRBJ2-7; clone_size: .; d_call: TRBD1; cdr3_nt: TGCGCCAGCAGCCAATTTTCGCGGATCGGGGACAGGGTGTACGAGCAGTACTTC; cdr3_aa: CASSQFSRIGDRVYEQYF
v_call: TRBV6-5; j_call: TRBJ1-1; clone_size: .; d_call: .; cdr3_nt: TGTGCCAGCAGTTACGGGACACCTCCCATGAACACTGAAGCTTTCTTT; cdr3_aa: CASSYGTPPMNTEAFF
v_call: TRBV7-2; j_call: TRBJ1-1; clone_size: once; d_call: .; cdr3_nt: TGTGCCAGCAGCTCGGGGGTTGGGGCTGAAGCTTTCTTT; cdr3_aa: CASSSGVGAEAFF
v_call: TRBV3-1/TRBV3-2; j_call: TRBJ1-2; clone_size: once; d_call: .; cdr3_nt: TGTGCCAGCAGCCAATGGCTATCGGGGGACGATGGCTACACCTTC; cdr3_aa: CASSQWLSGDDGYTF
v_call: TRBV7-8; j_call: TRBJ1-5; clone_size: few; d_call: .; cdr3_nt: TGTGCCAGCAGCTTAAGGAGGGACCCATGGAGCAATCAGCCCCAGCATTTT; cdr3_aa: CASSLRRDPWSNQPQHF
v_call: TRBV10-3; j_call: TRBJ2-5; clone_size: .; d_call: TRBD2; cdr3_nt: TGTGCCATCAGCTCGACTAGCGGGGAAGAGACCCAGTACTTC; cdr3_aa: CAISSTSGEETQYF
v_call: TRBV28; j_call: TRBJ2-7; clone_size: .; d_call: TRBD1; cdr3_nt: TGTGCCAGCAGTTTAACCGCGTCAGGGGGCCCCTACGAGCAGTACTTC; cdr3_aa: CASSLTASGGPYEQYF
v_call: TRBV19; j_call: TRBJ1-2; clone_size: .; d_call: .; cdr3_nt: TGTGCCAGTAGGGAATACAGGGCCCAGGACTATGGCTACACCTTC; cdr3_aa: CASREYRAQDYGYTF
v_call: TRBV13; j_call: TRBJ1-6; clone_size: .; d_call: .; cdr3_nt: TGTGCCAGCAGCCTAGGGGTAGGGGTTTCACCCCTCCACTTT; cdr3_aa: CASSLGVGVSPLHF
v_call: TRBV9; j_call: TRBJ2-3; clone_size: .; d_call: .; cdr3_nt: TGTGCCAGCAGCGAGAGGGGGAGTAGCACAGATACGCAGTATTTT; cdr3_aa: CASSERGSSTDTQYF
v_call: TRBV7-3; j_call: TRBJ2-1; clone_size: .; d_call: .; cdr3_nt: TGTGCCAGCAGCTTATTGGGGGCAACCTACAATGAGCAGTTCTTC; cdr3_aa: CASSLLGATYNEQFF
v_call: TRBV10-3; j_call: TRBJ2-7; clone_size: .; d_call: .; cdr3_nt: TGTGCCATCAGTGAGTTGTTGCGGGGGCCCGCCTACGAGCAGTACTTC; cdr3_aa: CAISELLRGPAYEQYF
v_call: TRBV7-3; j_call: TRBJ1-1; clone_size: once; d_call: .; cdr3_nt: TGTGCCAGCAGCTTAGGGATGAACACTGAAGCTTTCTTT; cdr3_aa: CASSLGMNTEAFF
v_call: TRBV28; j_call: TRBJ2-7; clone_size: .; d_call: .; cdr3_nt: TGTGCCAGCAGTTCGCCGGGACTTAGCTCCTACGAGCAGTACTTC; cdr3_aa: CASSSPGLSSYEQYF
v_call: TRBV4-1; j_call: TRBJ2-1; clone_size: .; d_call: .; cdr3_nt: TGCGCCAGCAGCCAAGGAATGAGGGGGAACAATGAGCAGTTCTTC; cdr3_aa: CASSQGMRGNNEQFF
v_call: TRBV6-5; j_call: TRBJ1-1; clone_size: .; d_call: TRBD1; cdr3_nt: TGTGCCAGCTCAACACCAGGGGGCGCGTCTGAAGCTTTCTTT; cdr3_aa: CASSTPGGASEAFF
v_call: TRBV6-5; j_call: TRBJ1-2; clone_size: .; d_call: TRBD1; cdr3_nt: TGTGCCAGCAGACCCGAACGGGACAGTTACTATGGCTACACCTTC; cdr3_aa: CASRPERDSYYGYTF
v_call: TRBV27; j_call: TRBJ1-6; clone_size: .; d_call: .; cdr3_nt: TGTGCCAGCACCCTATCCGTGGCTAGGTCACCCCTCCACTTT; cdr3_aa: CASTLSVARSPLHF
v_call: TRBV6-5; j_call: TRBJ2-7; clone_size: .; d_call: TRBD2; cdr3_nt: TGTGCCAGCAGTTACTCTCGGCGGGGGGGCCGGTACGAGCAGTACTTC; cdr3_aa: CASSYSRRGGRYEQYF
v_call: TRBV14; j_call: TRBJ2-7; clone_size: .; d_call: TRBD1; cdr3_nt: TGTGCCAGCAGCCCGACAGGGGACGAGCAGTACTTC; cdr3_aa: CASSPTGDEQYF
v_call: TRBV3-1/TRBV3-2; j_call: TRBJ1-2; clone_size: once; d_call: TRBD1; cdr3_nt: TGTGCCAGCAGCCCCAATAAGCCGGGGTGGACAGGGGAAGGCTACACCTTC; cdr3_aa: CASSPNKPGWTGEGYTF
v_call: TRBV6-5; j_call: TRBJ1-1; clone_size: .; d_call: .; cdr3_nt: TGTGCCAGCAGTTCTGACACAGCCTTGAACACTGAAGCTTTCTTT; cdr3_aa: CASSSDTALNTEAFF
v_call: TRBV7-9; j_call: TRBJ2-1; clone_size: .; d_call: TRBD1; cdr3_nt: TGTGCCAGCAGCGAGGGACAGGGGTGGGCTTATGAGCAGTTCTTC; cdr3_aa: CASSEGQGWAYEQFF
v_call: TRBV27; j_call: TRBJ1-2; clone_size: .; d_call: .; cdr3_nt: TGTGCCAGCAGCCTCCGGGGAACCTATGGCTACACCTTC; cdr3_aa: CASSLRGTYGYTF
v_call: TRBV7-2; j_call: TRBJ2-7; clone_size: .; d_call: TRBD2; cdr3_nt: TGTGCCAGCAGCTCCCTAACTAGCGCCACCTACGAGCAGTACTTC; cdr3_aa: CASSSLTSATYEQYF
v_call: TRBV4-3; j_call: TRBJ2-4; clone_size: once; d_call: TRBD1; cdr3_nt: TGCGCCAGCAGCCAACGAAAACAGGGGAAAAACATTCAGTACTTC; cdr3_aa: CASSQRKQGKNIQYF
v_call: TRBV7-6; j_call: TRBJ1-5; clone_size: once; d_call: TRBD1; cdr3_nt: TGTGCCAGCAGCCCAGGGACAGGGAATCAGCCCCAGCATTTT; cdr3_aa: CASSPGTGNQPQHF
v_call: TRBV6-5; j_call: TRBJ1-2; clone_size: .; d_call: TRBD1; cdr3_nt: TGTGCCAGCAGCCTGCCGACAGGGGATGGTGGCTACACCTTC; cdr3_aa: CASSLPTGDGGYTF
v_call: TRBV2; j_call: TRBJ1-6; clone_size: .; d_call: .; cdr3_nt: TGTGCCAGCAGTGAAACTGGCCGCTATAATTCACCCCTCCACTTT; cdr3_aa: CASSETGRYNSPLHF
v_call: TRBV3-1/TRBV3-2; j_call: TRBJ2-4; clone_size: few; d_call: .; cdr3_nt: TGTGCCAGCAGCCAAGGGGCCGGGCCCAAAAACATTCAGTACTTC; cdr3_aa: CASSQGAGPKNIQYF
v_call: TRBV7-2; j_call: TRBJ1-5; clone_size: few; d_call: .; cdr3_nt: TGTGCCAGCAGCTTAACAAGTAGCAATCAGCCCCAGCATTTT; cdr3_aa: CASSLTSSNQPQHF
v_call: TRBV2; j_call: TRBJ1-3; clone_size: .; d_call: .; cdr3_nt: TGTGCCAGCAGTGAAGCGTCCCCTCGGCGGGGTGGAAACACCATATATTTT; cdr3_aa: CASSEASPRRGGNTIYF
v_call: TRBV12-3/TRBV12-4; j_call: TRBJ1-2; clone_size: .; d_call: .; cdr3_nt: TGTGCCAGCACCGTCAGGGGTGGCTACACCTTC; cdr3_aa: CASTVRGGYTF
v_call: TRBV27; j_call: TRBJ1-1; clone_size: .; d_call: .; cdr3_nt: TGTGCCAGCAGGGGGGTGGGGTTTGGGTGTTTCTTT; cdr3_aa: CASRGVGFGCFF
v_call: TRBV6-5; j_call: TRBJ2-7; clone_size: .; d_call: TRBD2; cdr3_nt: TGTGCCAGCAGCAGAGCGGGGGGGTACGAGCAGTACTTC; cdr3_aa: CASSRAGGYEQYF
v_call: TRBV5-1; j_call: TRBJ2-7; clone_size: .; d_call: .; cdr3_nt: TGCGCCAGCAGCTTGGTTCCCGGGACCAGTCTAGGTGAGCAGTACTTC; cdr3_aa: CASSLVPGTSLGEQYF
v_call: TRBV27; j_call: TRBJ2-1; clone_size: .; d_call: TRBD2; cdr3_nt: TGTGCCAGCAGTTGGGGGACTAGCGATGAGCAGTTCTTC; cdr3_aa: CASSWGTSDEQFF
v_call: TRBV7-3; j_call: TRBJ1-6; clone_size: .; d_call: .; cdr3_nt: TGTGCCAGCACCGAAGGGGGGGCCGGTTCACCCCTCCACTTT; cdr3_aa: CASTEGGAGSPLHF
v_call: TRBV2; j_call: TRBJ1-1; clone_size: .; d_call: .; cdr3_nt: TGTGCCAGCAGTCCTTACATGAACACTGAAGCTTTCTTT; cdr3_aa: CASSPYMNTEAFF
v_call: TRBV6-5; j_call: TRBJ2-4; clone_size: few; d_call: .; cdr3_nt: TGTGCCAGCAGTACTTATACACTAGCCAAAAACATTCAGTACTTC; cdr3_aa: CASSTYTLAKNIQYF
v_call: TRBV7-6; j_call: TRBJ2-5; clone_size: .; d_call: TRBD2; cdr3_nt: TGTGCCAGCAGCCTTAGCGGGGGCGAACAAGAGACCCAGTACTTC; cdr3_aa: CASSLSGGEQETQYF
v_call: TRBV6-2/TRBV6-3; j_call: TRBJ2-7; clone_size: once; d_call: .; cdr3_nt: TGTGCCAGCAGTTACGGGAGCCCCTCTTACGAGCAGTACTTC; cdr3_aa: CASSYGSPSYEQYF